Shown below are 25 T cell receptor beta chains from a single sample sequenced in a study of blood T cells in healthy people across ages. A J-beta primer mix and a sample-barcoded 5' primer were used in a second PCR of about 7 to 12 cycles. TCRdb passed the 5' RACE reads through MiXCR, listing each CDR3 protein once. The profile shows 1 million or so distinct CDR3 sequences, more than 35% of them singletons. Specimen: blood. The source is a woman between 55 and 75 years old in good health.

This clonotype was counted ten times or more. CDR3 amino acids: CSVEGAVASYGYTF. The CDR3 DNA reads TGCAGCGTTGAAGGCGCGGTAGCCTCCTATGGCTACACCTTC. The rearrangement links TRBV29-1 to TRBJ1-2; D ambiguous. Germline V CDR1 and CDR2: SQVTM, ANQGSEA. V was shortened by 1 base and J by 4 bases, with 13 bases between the two germline ends. The CDR3 is 14 amino acids.

This sequence joins TRBV3-1 and TRBJ2-7; D is perhaps TRBD1 (6 bases). The J call may be faulty, since TRBJ2-5 better matches the DNA end. The CDR3 covers 14 residues. Germline loops: CDR1 LGHDT, CDR2 YNNKEL (reference sequence). CDR3 nucleotide sequence: TGTGCCAGCAGCCAAGACAGGGGTACAGAGACCCAGTACTTC. It codes for CASSQDRGTETQYF.

The chain recombines TRBV6-5 with TRBJ2-7; 9 bases match TRBD1. This CDR3 region has 17 residues. V trimming: 4 bases; J trimming: 0 bases; junction bases outside the gene matches: 10. Germline V lookup: CDR1 MNHEY, CDR2 SVGAGI. The CDR3, as DNA: TGTGCCAGCAGTTTAACGACAGGGGGTAGCAGCTCCTACGAGCAGTACTTC. Protein sequence: CASSLTTGGSSSYEQYF.

V and J are TRBV20-1 and TRBJ1-5; no firm D call. The CDR3 is made up of 14 amino acids. CDR1 and CDR2 from the germline V gene are DFQATT and SNEGSKA (reference sequence). The V end was cut by 4 bases, the J end by 4 bases, with 14 bases between. This CDR3 reads CSATFLGANQPQHF. In DNA form, the CDR3 reads TGCAGTGCTACGTTCCTGGGTGCGAATCAGCCCCAGCATTTT.

About this clonotype itself: Just one base apart from a much larger clone, this may be a read error. The chain has TRBV7-6 and TRBJ2-3; 13 nucleotides match TRBD2. Germline V lookup: CDR1 SGHVS, CDR2 FNYEAQ. Trimming at V came to 1 base and at J to 5 bases, leaving 3 bases not matched to a gene. The CDR3 is 16 residues long. The DNA of the CDR3 is TGTGCCAGCAGCTTAGGGACTAGCGGGAGTATAGATACGCAGTATTTT. Amino acid sequence: CASSLGTSGSIDTQYF. Variable domain in full (rest from reference TRBV7-6 and TRBJ2-3): GAGVSQSPRYKVTKRGQDVALRCDPISGHVSLYWYRQALGQGPEFLTYFNYEAQQDKSGLPNDRFSAERPEGSISTLTIQRTEQRDSAMYRCASSLGTSGSIDTQYFGPGTRLTVL.

The chain links TRBV6-5 to TRBJ1-2; 7 nucleotides line up with TRBD1. Germline V gene sequence: CDR1 MNHEY, CDR2 SVGAGI. This CDR3 region has 14 residues. After removal of 5 bases from V and 8 bases from J, the junction contained 11 bases not matched to a gene. The CDR3 reads CASSTKGASCGYTF. CDR3 nucleotide sequence: TGTGCCAGCAGTACGAAGGGGGCATCTTGCGGCTACACCTTC.

The rearrangement links TRBV9 to TRBJ1-4, with D hard to call. The CDR3 loop spans 13 amino acids. V gave up 0 bases and J gave up 8 bases, with 8 bases separating them. Germline V gene data show CDR1 as SGDLS and CDR2 as YYNGEE. The CDR3 reads CASSVVPGEKLFF. The DNA for the CDR3 is TGTGCCAGCAGCGTAGTCCCGGGAGAAAAACTGTTTTTT.

The count of this clonotype is one. This chain uses TRBV4-1 with TRBJ1-2; D is unclear. The germline V and J ends were trimmed by 0 bases and 4 bases, with 6 bases remaining between them. CDR1 is MGHRA, CDR2 YSYEKL, per germline. The CDR3 length is 13 residues. CDR3 bases: TGCGCCAGCAGCCAAGACAAGACCTATGGCTACACCTTC. Protein sequence: CASSQDKTYGYTF.

The chain links TRBV25-1 to TRBJ2-3; D not resolved. Germline V gene sequence: CDR1 MGHDK, CDR2 SYGVNS. CDR3 length: 16 amino acids. V lost 1 base and J lost 2, with 13 bases in between. The CDR3 DNA is TGTGCCAGCAGTGAATGGAACCGCGACTCCACAGATACGCAGTATTTT. Translation gives CASSEWNRDSTDTQYF.

This sequence joins TRBV5-1 and TRBJ1-1; D call uncertain. Between the trimmed V and J ends, which lost 0 bases and 3 bases, there was a span of 6 bases. CDR1 is SGHRS and CDR2 is YFSETQ in the germline V gene. The CDR3 has 13 amino acids. This CDR3 reads CASSLAWDTEAFF. CDR3 nucleotide sequence: TGCGCCAGCAGCTTGGCCTGGGACACTGAAGCTTTCTTT.

This chain links TRBV28 with TRBJ2-5, with unresolved D. The J call may not be correct, given that the DNA end is closer to TRBJ2-7. Germline CDR1 MDHEN, CDR2 SYDVKM. The CDR3 is made up of 13 amino acids. In DNA, the CDR3 is TGTGCCAGCAGCGAGACGATGAACTACGAGCAGTACTTC. This codes for CASSETMNYEQYF.

The chain uses TRBV11-2 and TRBJ2-5; D is perhaps TRBD2 (6 bases). The germline gives CDR1 SGHAT, CDR2 FQNNGV. The CDR3 extends over 16 amino acids. Trimming removed 0 bases from V and 5 bases from J, with 16 bases in between. The CDR3 nucleotides read TGTGCCAGCAGCTTAGACCCCGGGGCTAGCGATGAGACCCAGTACTTC. This gives the protein CASSLDPGASDETQYF.

The V and J genes are TRBV15 and TRBJ1-2; the D is unclear. The CDR3 is made up of 13 amino acids. V was clipped by 3 bases and J by 5 bases, with 10 bases between them. Per the germline V gene, CDR1 is LNHNV and CDR2 is YYDKDF (reference sequence). In DNA, the CDR3 is TGTGCCACCAGCAGGGTATCGGCTTATGGCTACACCTTC. It specifies CATSRVSAYGYTF.

The chain is built from TRBV29-1 and TRBJ2-1, with 7 bases fitting TRBD1. Germline V gene lookup returns CDR1 SQVTM and CDR2 ANQGSEA. The CDR3 is 13 amino acids. The ends lost 1 base at V and 6 bases at J; junction bases unmatched: 3. CDR3 loop: CSVEVAGGNEQFF. For the CDR3, the DNA is TGCAGCGTTGAAGTGGCAGGGGGCAATGAGCAGTTCTTC.

A note on this clonotype: Given a much more abundant clone one base away, this may be a read error. This chain joins TRBV11-2 and TRBJ2-7; D possibly corresponds to TRBD2 (6 bases). V shed 5 bases and J shed 7 bases, with 21 bases lying between them. The length of the CDR3 is 15 residues. In germline, CDR1 is SGHAT, CDR2 FQNNGV. The CDR3 sequence is CASSRGLSQSNEQYF. For the CDR3, the DNA is TGTGCCAGCAGCAGGGGACTCTCCCAAAGCAATGAGCAGTACTTC.

The J gene is TRBJ2-1, the V gene TRBV12-3 or TRBV12-4; 9 positions agree with TRBD2. CDR3 size: 15 residues. V lost 6 bases, J lost 3 bases, and 6 bases stayed unmatched. This CDR3 reads CASRSSGGYYNEQFF. CDR3 nucleotides: TGTGCCAGCAGAAGTAGCGGGGGATACTACAATGAGCAGTTCTTC.

This clonotype has just one count. This rearrangement joins TRBV14 to TRBJ2-5; weak D call: TRBD2 (5 bases). The CDR3 sequence is 15 residues long. CDR1 SGHDN and CDR2 FVKESK come from the germline V gene. Trimming stripped 2 bases from V and 11 bases from J, with 21 bases between. CDR3 coding DNA: TGTGCCAGCAGCCAAAGGCTAGCCCCGGAATTTGAGCAGTACTTC. Translated: CASSQRLAPEFEQYF.

The chain combines TRBV11-2 with TRBJ2-7; 9 nucleotides match TRBD2. The germline V gene encodes CDR1 SGHAT and CDR2 FQNNGV. The CDR3 covers 14 residues. With V trimmed by 3 bases and J by 3 bases, 3 bases remained unmatched. The CDR3 sequence is CASSFQLAGYEQYF. CDR3 DNA sequence: TGTGCCAGCAGCTTTCAACTAGCGGGCTACGAGCAGTACTTC.

The genes are TRBV25-1 and TRBJ2-5, with D perhaps matching TRBD2 (5 bases). The CDR3 length is 10 residues. V lost 10 bases and J 11 bases, leaving 14 bases between the germline ends. Per the germline V gene, CDR1 is MGHDK and CDR2 is SYGVNS. CDR3 in DNA: TGTGCCACCAAAGAGTGGGAGCAGTACTTC. Residues: CATKEWEQYF.

The chain uses TRBV7-2 and TRBJ2-7, with TRBD2 matching 7 bases. Germline-derived CDR1 and CDR2 are SGHTA and FQGNSA. Trimming removed 3 bases from V and 7 bases from J; junction bases left unmatched: 9. The CDR3 has 14 residues. The CDR3 is CASSFGGGPLEQYF. The CDR3, as DNA: TGTGCCAGCAGCTTTGGGGGAGGGCCGCTTGAGCAGTACTTC.

The chain combines TRBV24-1 with TRBJ2-7; D is unclear. The J call is doubtful: the DNA matches TRBJ2-5 better. The length of the CDR3 is 15 residues. Germline assignment: CDR1 KGHDR and CDR2 SFDVKD. CDR3 residues: CATSDFKAGEETQYF. The CDR3 nucleotides are TGTGCCACCAGTGATTTTAAGGCTGGGGAAGAGACCCAGTACTTC.

This sequence joins TRBV15 and TRBJ1-5; D is undetermined. CDR3 length: 15 residues. Germline V CDR1 and CDR2: LNHNV, YYDKDF (reference sequence). The V end lost 1 base, the J end lost 6 bases, and 13 bases lay between the germline ends. Here the CDR3 reads CATSRVGLLSQPQHF. CDR3 coding DNA: TGTGCCACCAGCAGAGTAGGGTTGCTGAGTCAGCCCCAGCATTTT.

The chain couples TRBV7-2 to TRBJ2-1; TRBD2 might be the D (5 bases). Trimming left V 5 bases short and J 3 bases short, with 11 bases between. The length of the CDR3 is 14 residues. Germline-derived CDR1 and CDR2 are SGHTA and FQGNSA. The CDR3 nucleotides are TGTGCCAGCAGCCCCGGCGACTACTACAATGAGCAGTTCTTC. It codes for CASSPGDYYNEQFF.

This clonotype was found a few times. The chain uses TRBV18 and TRBJ1-2, with D possibly being TRBD1 (6 bases). Between the trimmed V and J ends, which lost 3 bases and 5 bases, there was a span of 10 bases. Per the germline V gene, CDR1 is KGHSH and CDR2 is LQKENI. The CDR3 is made up of 13 amino acids. CDR3 region: CASSPGTLYGYTF. DNA for the CDR3: TGTGCCAGCTCACCCGGGACACTTTATGGCTACACCTTC.

The V and J genes are TRBV10-3 and TRBJ2-4; TRBD1 aligns across 10 bases. With the DNA end fitting TRBJ2-7 better, the J assignment may be wrong. CDR1 and CDR2 from the germline V gene are ENHRY and SYGVKD. This CDR3 region has 14 residues. The CDR3 DNA reads TGTGCCATCAGTGAATCGGGACAGGGGAACGAGCAGTACTTC. Protein sequence: CAISESGQGNEQYF.